This passage covers 17 T cell receptor beta chains from one sample sequenced in a study of T cell changes during pregnancy in multiple sclerosis. The table came from immunoSEQ multiplex PCR; TCRdb's copy has only in-frame clones and leaves some out. The sample has approximately 20,000 clones, 89% seen once. This specimen was CD8+ T cells from peripheral blood mononuclear cells, taken in the second trimester of pregnancy. Every receptor here comes from a female donor in good health, enrolled as a control in a pregnancy study.

The J gene is TRBJ2-7, the V gene TRBV7-9, with 10 bases matching TRBD1. Trimming removed 4 bases from V and 3 bases from J; junction bases left unmatched: 6. Germline V gene sequence: CDR1 SEHNR, CDR2 FQNEAQ (reference sequence). The CDR3 is 15 residues long. The chain's CDR3 is CASSYWTGGIYEQYF. In nucleotides, the CDR3 is TGTGCCAGCAGCTACTGGACAGGGGGGATCTACGAGCAGTACTTC.

This chain connects TRBV5-1 to TRBJ1-6, with 9 bases fitting TRBD1. The CDR3 has 16 residues. In germline, CDR1 is SGHRS, CDR2 YFSETQ. V lost 4 bases to trimming and J lost 8 bases; unmatched junction nucleotides: 10. The CDR3 is CASSAGTGTWDSPLHF. The CDR3 DNA sequence: TGCGCCAGCAGCGCCGGGACAGGGACATGGGATTCACCCCTCCACTTT.

The V and J genes are TRBV9 and TRBJ1-4, with D maybe TRBD1 (5 bases). Trimming cost V 0 bases and J 4 bases, with 16 bases left between them. The CDR3 has 17 amino acids. CDR1 is SGDLS and CDR2 is YYNGEE in the germline V gene. Here the CDR3 DNA reads TGTGCCAGCAGCGTAGGGGTCCCAGGGTCTGGTAATGAAAAACTGTTTTTT. This codes for CASSVGVPGSGNEKLFF.

The chain uses TRBV11-2 and TRBJ1-5, with 10 bases identical to TRBD1. There are 14 residues in the CDR3. Germline lookup yields CDR1 SGHAT and CDR2 FQNNGV. V lost 4 bases to trimming and J lost 6 bases; unmatched junction nucleotides: 3. CDR3 sequence (DNA): TGTGCCAGCAGCTCGGGACAGGGGATTCAGCCCCAGCATTTT. Translating gives CASSSGQGIQPQHF.

This clone was recorded once. This sequence joins TRBV6-1 and TRBJ1-6; 7 bases are shared with TRBD1. V lost 7 bases, J lost 7 bases, and 4 bases stayed unmatched. This CDR3 has 13 amino acids. Germline V CDR1 and CDR2: MNHNS, SASEGT. CDR3 DNA sequence: TGTGCCAGCACAGGGACAGAGAATTCACCCCTCCACTTT. Residues: CASTGTENSPLHF.

The chain employs TRBV5-1 and TRBJ1-6; the match to TRBD1 covers 7 bases. The J segment lost 5 bases and the V segment lost 7 bases, leaving 3 bases of the junction unmatched. The CDR3 is 13 amino acids. In germline, CDR1 is SGHRS, CDR2 YFSETQ. The CDR3 DNA reads as TGCGCCAGCGCCGGGACAGATAATTCACCCCTCCACTTT. As protein: CASAGTDNSPLHF.

The count of this clone is one. V and J are TRBV27 and TRBJ2-7; 7 bases match TRBD2. CDR1 MNHEY and CDR2 SMNVEV come from the germline V gene (reference sequence). The CDR3 contains 11 residues. The V and J ends lost 7 bases and 7 bases, in that order; junction bases with no gene match: 4. As DNA, the CDR3 is TGTGCCAGCAAGCGGGGCAGTGAGCAGTACTTC. It is translated as CASKRGSEQYF.

This rearrangement joins TRBV7-9 to TRBJ1-2; 10 nucleotides match TRBD1. The CDR3 contains 15 residues. Trimming at V came to 5 bases and at J to 3 bases, leaving 6 bases not matched to a gene. The V gene's germline CDR1 is SEHNR and CDR2 FQNEAQ (reference sequence). The CDR3 coding sequence is TGTGCCAGCAGCCCGACCGGGACAGGGGACTATGGCTACACCTTC. Its translation is CASSPTGTGDYGYTF.

This chain uses TRBV6-4 with TRBJ2-3; 9 bases map to TRBD1. This CDR3 spans 15 amino acids. Germline assignment: CDR1 MRHNA and CDR2 SNTAGT. V was clipped by 5 bases and J by 1 base; unmatched bases: 4. The CDR3 here is CASSTGGYGTDTQYF. The CDR3 coding sequence is TGTGCCAGCAGTACAGGGGGCTACGGCACAGATACGCAGTATTTT.

V gene TRBV28 combines with J gene TRBJ1-1; no firm D call. CDR1 is MDHEN and CDR2 is SYDVKM in the germline V gene. V lost 3 bases and J lost 3, with 11 bases in between. The CDR3 totals 14 residues. The CDR3 DNA is TGTGCCAGCAGTTTTCGTCAGGCATACACTGAAGCTTTCTTT. This gives the protein CASSFRQAYTEAFF. Drawing the rest from reference TRBV28 and TRBJ1-1, the complete variable domain is DVKVTQSSRYLVKRTGEKVFLECVQDMDHENMFWYRQDPGLGLRLIYFSYDVKMKEKGDIPEGYSVSREKKERFSLILESASTNQTSMYLCASSFRQAYTEAFFGQGTRLTVV.

J is TRBJ1-3 and V is TRBV27, with unresolved D. This CDR3 spans 14 amino acids. The germline CDR1 and CDR2 sequences are MNHEY and SMNVEV (reference sequence). V lost 4 bases and J lost 0, with 7 bases in between. The CDR3 spells CASSWSSSGNTIYF. Here the CDR3 DNA reads TGTGCCAGCAGTTGGTCTAGCTCTGGAAACACCATATATTTT.

The chain employs TRBV10-3 and TRBJ2-5, with D perhaps matching TRBD1 (5 bases). Germline-derived CDR1 and CDR2 are ENHRY and SYGVKD. The CDR3 runs 15 residues. V lost 7 bases to trimming and J lost 5 bases, with 20 bases between them. The DNA for the CDR3 is TGTGCCATCAAAGACGGGCAGGGAAATGTGGAGACCCAGTACTTC. Protein sequence: CAIKDGQGNVETQYF.

The chain couples TRBV13 to TRBJ1-1, with a tentative D call TRBD1 (5 bases). The V end lost 5 bases, the J end lost 1 base, and 17 bases lay between the germline ends. Germline CDR1 and CDR2: PRHDT and FYEKMQ (reference sequence). The CDR3 is 16 residues long. Here the CDR3 reads CASSPLGGTWNTEAFF. In nucleotides, the CDR3 is TGTGCCAGCAGCCCTCTGGGAGGGACCTGGAACACTGAAGCTTTCTTT.

This chain uses TRBV4-1 with TRBJ2-2, with TRBD2 matching 9 bases. The V segment lost 1 base and the J segment 4 bases; nucleotides outside the gene matches: 1. The germline CDR1 and CDR2 sequences are MGHRA and YSYEKL. The CDR3 runs to 15 residues. The DNA of the CDR3 is TGCGCCAGCAGCCAAGGACTAGCGGTCACCGGGGAGCTGTTTTTT. The encoded protein is CASSQGLAVTGELFF.

This chain joins TRBV5-8 and TRBJ1-6, with D possibly being TRBD1 (5 bases). This CDR3 is 13 amino acids long. The V gene's germline CDR1 is SGHTS and CDR2 YDEGEE. Trimming removed 4 bases at V and 7 bases at J, with 9 bases between. The CDR3 loop is CASSEPGNSPLHF. The CDR3 bases are TGTGCCAGCAGCGAACCAGGGAATTCACCCCTCCACTTT.

The V and J genes are TRBV5-6 and TRBJ1-2; no clear D gene. This CDR3 comprises 11 residues. CDR1 SGHDT and CDR2 YYEEEE come from the germline V gene. V lost 4 bases and J lost 14, with 15 bases in between. The CDR3 reads CASSPGESETF. DNA of the CDR3: TGTGCCAGCAGCCCCGGGGAGTCAGAGACCTTC.

J is TRBJ2-7 and V is TRBV6-1; weak D call: TRBD1 (6 bases). The germline V gene encodes CDR1 MNHNS and CDR2 SASEGT. This CDR3 contains 15 residues. The ends were cut back, 7 bases at V and 0 bases at J, with 16 bases in the middle. CDR3 DNA sequence: TGTGCCAGCAAGCCAGGACAGCACACCTCCTACGAGCAGTACTTC. The encoded protein is CASKPGQHTSYEQYF.